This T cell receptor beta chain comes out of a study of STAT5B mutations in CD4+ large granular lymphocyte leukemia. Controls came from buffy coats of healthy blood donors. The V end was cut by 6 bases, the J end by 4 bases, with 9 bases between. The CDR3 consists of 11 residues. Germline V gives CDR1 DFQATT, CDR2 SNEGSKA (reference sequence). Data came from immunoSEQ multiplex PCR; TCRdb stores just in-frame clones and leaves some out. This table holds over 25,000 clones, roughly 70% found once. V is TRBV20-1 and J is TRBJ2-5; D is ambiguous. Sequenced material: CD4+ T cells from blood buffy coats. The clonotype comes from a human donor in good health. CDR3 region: CSALGVETQYF. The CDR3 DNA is TGCAGTGCCTTAGGAGTAGAGACCCAGTACTTC.